The sequence of this TCR beta chain was determined in a study of blood T cell repertoires in COVID-19. Study-wide background: The origin of the acute and convalescent COVID-19 samples was the United States, Italy and Spain. Sources were T cells, B-cell-depleted T cells, or PBMCs; the material itself was cDNA or gDNA.

In the original processing: The authors estimated nucleated cell counts from reference gene primer amplification. Measured with immunoSEQ multiplex PCR; TCRdb has only the in-frame clones, and not every one. Clone size and the V and J calls come from that table; the DNA yielded D and trimming. Among under 60,000 clones, around 90% were seen once, and the ten largest hold more than 3%. Trimming cost V 3 bases and J 1 base, with 15 bases left between them. The CDR3 is made up of 16 amino acids. Germline-derived CDR1 and CDR2 are SGHAT and FQNNGV. V usage is TRBV11-2 and J usage is TRBJ1-1; D gene ambiguous. The sequence was collected from a human donor in a cohort sampled during active COVID-19. Sequencing was done on a sample of peripheral blood. CDR3: CASSLRAPGANTEAFF. The CDR3 DNA is TGTGCCAGCAGCTTGAGAGCCCCGGGAGCGAACACTGAAGCTTTCTTT.